The clone carrying this TCR beta chain was detected only a few times. The CDR3 extends over 14 amino acids. The ends were cut back, 4 bases at V and 2 bases at J, with 10 bases in the middle. TCRdb re-called the 5' RACE reads through MiXCR, storing one row per CDR3 protein. Seen here are 350,000 to 450,000 distinct CDR3 sequences, around 18% observed once, and the top ten hold more than 8%. The data stem from a study of T-cell memory formation after mild COVID-19. Material: PBMCs or a T cell subset sorted from them (not recorded which). The chain employs TRBV12-3 or TRBV12-4 and TRBJ2-3; weak D call: TRBD2 (5 bases). The receptor comes from an adult woman who had mild COVID-19 (a few samples of this study predate the infection). Cell type and time point are not known. The DNA for the CDR3 is TGTGCCAGCAGTTCTAGAGGGAACACAGATACGCAGTATTTT. Translating gives CASSSRGNTDTQYF.